One and the same sample provided the 12 T cell receptor beta chains below, sequenced in a study of CDR3 diversity in severe acne. MiXCR, applied by TCRdb to the PCR reads, yields one record per CDR3 protein. The sample records about 84,000 distinct CDR3 sequences, 45% to 65% being singletons. The specimen sequenced was blood. The origin of the receptors is a male donor in good health, without acne.

This chain links TRBV20-1 with TRBJ2-5, with 15 positions matching TRBD2. CDR3 length equals 15 residues. Germline loops: CDR1 DFQATT, CDR2 SNEGSKA (reference sequence). The CDR3 loop reads CSTRTSGGERETQYF. DNA of the CDR3: TGCAGCACCCGGACTAGCGGGGGGGAAAGAGAGACCCAGTACTTC.

The rearrangement uses TRBV7-9 and TRBJ2-1; a possible D gene is TRBD2 (6 bases). The CDR3 is 11 amino acids. CDR1 SEHNR and CDR2 FQNEAQ come from the germline V gene (reference sequence). V lost 4 bases, J lost 15 bases, and 13 bases lay in between. The CDR3 nucleotides read TGTGCCAGCAGCTCACCCCGGGACTGGTTCTTC. Translated: CASSSPRDWFF.

Remarks on this clonotype: Because the CDR3's place on the DNA is in doubt, the DNA is left out and the CDR3 is given as listed by TCRdb. The chain employs TRBV7-9 and TRBJ1-1. 17 amino acids form the CDR3, both terminal residues included. Germline V lookup: CDR1 SEHNR, CDR2 FQNEAQ (reference sequence). This CDR3 is CASSFYICSAWTEEAFF.

This clonotype came up many times. The chain has TRBV9 and TRBJ1-1; 8 positions agree with TRBD1. J was trimmed by 4 bases and V by 0 bases; bases with no gene match: 5. The germline V gene has CDR1 SGDLS and CDR2 YYNGEE. This CDR3 has 15 amino acids. CDR3 sequence: CASSVEQGAITEAFF. CDR3 DNA sequence: TGTGCCAGCAGCGTAGAGCAGGGGGCGATCACTGAAGCTTTCTTT. Drawing the rest from reference TRBV9 and TRBJ1-1, the complete variable domain is DSGVTQTPKHLITATGQRVTLRCSPRSGDLSVYWYQQSLDQGLQFLIQYYNGEERAKGNILERFSAQQFPDLHSELNLSSLELGDSALYFCASSVEQGAITEAFFGQGTRLTVV.

V and J are TRBV14 and TRBJ1-5; D may be TRBD1 (6 bases). CDR1 is SGHDN and CDR2 is FVKESK in the germline V gene. This CDR3 has 14 residues. Deletions cut 6 bases from V and 6 bases from J, with 15 bases between. In DNA, the CDR3 is TGTGCCAGCAGAGAACACACAGGGAGTCAGCCCCAGCATTTT. Its translation is CASREHTGSQPQHF.

This clonotype occurred many times. The V gene is TRBV5-6, the J gene TRBJ1-2; unclear D gene. V lost 7 bases, J lost 8 bases, and 15 bases lay in between. The CDR3 totals 12 residues. Germline V gene data show CDR1 as SGHDT and CDR2 as YYEEEE. CDR3 in DNA: TGTGCCAGCTCGTCGGTCCCGAGGGGCTACACCTTC. Protein: CASSSVPRGYTF. The full variable domain, completed using reference TRBV5-6 and TRBJ1-2, is DAGVTQSPTHLIKTRGQQVTLRCSPKSGHDTVSWYQQALGQGPQFIFQYYEEEERQRGNFPDRFSGHQFPNYSSELNVNALLLGDSALYLCASSSVPRGYTFGSGTRLTVV.

This clonotype has at least ten counts. As the CDR3 is not closed by the conserved phenylalanine or tryptophan, this likely results from a read error. The DNA is left out, because the CDR3 cannot be placed on it with certainty; the CDR3 is given as TCRdb lists it. V usage is TRBV5-8 and J usage is TRBJ1-1; the table's D call, TRBD1, has no DNA check behind it. The CDR3 is 9 residues long, ends included. CDR1 SGHTS and CDR2 YDEGEE come from the germline V gene. The chain's CDR3 is CASSLGQGG.

The table lists this clonotype with many counts. The rearrangement links TRBV19 to TRBJ2-5; the D gene is possibly TRBD1 (5 bases). Trimming cost V 5 bases and J 4 bases, with 17 bases left between them. CDR1 and CDR2 from the germline V gene are LNHDA and SQIVND (reference sequence). The CDR3 loop spans 15 amino acids. CDR3 protein: CASSPGRVWGETQYF. The CDR3 bases are TGTGCCAGTAGTCCGGGCAGGGTCTGGGGAGAGACCCAGTACTTC.

This clonotype was recorded many times. Written as DNA, the CDR3 is TGTGCCTGGAGTGTAACGGGGCGGGGTAGGTCCTACGAGCAGTACTTC. This gives the protein CAWSVTGRGRSYEQYF. This chain joins TRBV30 and TRBJ2-7; D possibly corresponds to TRBD2 (6 bases). The germline V gene has CDR1 GTSNPN and CDR2 SVGIG (reference sequence). The CDR3 loop spans 16 amino acids. Trimming shortened V by 0 bases and J by 1 base, and 16 bases separated the two germline ends.

The CDR3 here is CASSSGSGGTYAQYF. The CDR3 DNA follows: TGTGCCAGCAGCTCCGGGAGTGGCGGCACATACGCGCAGTACTTC. The chain is built from TRBV10-3 and TRBJ2-4; D is perhaps TRBD2 (6 bases). Germline CDR1 and CDR2: ENHRY and SYGVKD. V was shortened by 10 bases and J by 13 bases, with 29 bases between the two germline ends. The CDR3 length is 15 residues.

This clonotype was recorded once. V is TRBV6-5 and J is TRBJ1-1; no reliable D call. This CDR3 comprises 14 residues. CDR1 and CDR2 (germline): MNHEY, SVGAGI. The V end was cut by 8 bases, the J end by 7 bases, with 20 bases between. As DNA, the CDR3 is TGTGCCAGCTCCAAAGTCGTAGGGTATGGTGAAGCTTTCTTT. It encodes CASSKVVGYGEAFF.

The sample holds many counts of this clonotype. CDR3 loop: CASSTWTGDQPQHF. The DNA for the CDR3 is TGTGCCAGTAGTACATGGACAGGGGATCAGCCCCAGCATTTT. The chain couples TRBV19 to TRBJ1-5, with TRBD1 matching 9 bases. After removal of 4 bases from V and 5 bases from J, the junction contained 3 bases not matched to a gene. CDR1 is LNHDA, CDR2 SQIVND, per germline (reference sequence). The CDR3 extends over 14 amino acids.